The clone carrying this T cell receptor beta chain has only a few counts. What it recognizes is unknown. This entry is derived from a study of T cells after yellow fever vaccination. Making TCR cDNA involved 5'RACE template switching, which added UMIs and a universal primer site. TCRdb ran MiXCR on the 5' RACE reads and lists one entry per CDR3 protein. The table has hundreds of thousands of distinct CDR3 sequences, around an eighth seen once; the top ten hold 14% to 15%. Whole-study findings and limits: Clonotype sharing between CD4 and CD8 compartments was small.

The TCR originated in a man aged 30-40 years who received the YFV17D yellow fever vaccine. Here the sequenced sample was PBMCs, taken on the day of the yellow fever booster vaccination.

The CDR3 protein is CATSRDRGRQETQYF. The CDR3 bases are TGTGCCACCAGCAGAGATCGGGGGAGGCAAGAGACCCAGTACTTC. The chain is built from TRBV15 and TRBJ2-5; tentatively, D is TRBD2 (6 bases). V was trimmed by 0 bases and J by 2 bases, leaving 10 bases between them. The CDR3 runs 15 residues. The germline gives CDR1 LNHNV, CDR2 YYDKDF (reference sequence).